What follows are 32 T cell receptor beta chains derived from one specimen sequenced in a study of OX40 agonist ivuxolimab in advanced cancers. Assay used: immunoSEQ multiplex PCR; TCRdb lists only in-frame clones, some missing. The repertoire has tens of thousands of clones, around four fifths of them found once; the top ten carry 0.95% to 1.2%. The sample consisted of CD4+ or CD8+ T cells sorted from blood, taken in a trial of the OX40 agonist ivuxolimab. The receptors were sampled from an adult with an advanced solid tumor such as melanoma, head and neck, liver or kidney cancer.

This chain connects TRBV5-4 to TRBJ1-2, with TRBD1 matching over 9 bases. This CDR3 has 16 residues. J was trimmed by 4 bases and V by 4 bases; bases with no gene match: 11. Germline assignment: CDR1 SGHNT and CDR2 YYREEE (reference sequence). CDR3 sequence: CASSPDGLTGGYGYTF. In DNA, the CDR3 is TGTGCCAGCAGCCCCGATGGGCTGACAGGGGGCTATGGCTACACCTTC.

The gene calls are TRBV10-3 and TRBJ2-7, with D uncertain. The CDR3 loop spans 11 amino acids. Per germline, CDR1 ENHRY and CDR2 SYGVKD. V was cut by 4 bases and J by 0 bases, with 1 base left in between. CDR3 amino acids: CAISVSYEQYF. The CDR3 nucleotides read TGTGCCATCAGTGTCTCCTACGAGCAGTACTTC.

The chain joins TRBV18 to TRBJ2-5; TRBD2 aligns across 7 bases. CDR1 is KGHSH, CDR2 LQKENI, per germline. V was pared by 3 bases and J by 5 bases, with 3 bases of the junction left unmatched. The CDR3 contains 13 residues. The chain's CDR3 is CASSPGLGETQYF. CDR3 DNA sequence: TGTGCCAGCTCACCCGGACTAGGCGAGACCCAGTACTTC.

The chain combines TRBV2 with TRBJ2-7; 10 bases match TRBD1. The CDR3 is 14 residues long. Germline CDR1 reads SNHLY; CDR2 reads FYNNEI. V dropped 6 bases and J dropped 3; count of bases not matched to a gene: 5. CDR3 sequence (DNA): TGTGCCAGCAGGAGGGACAGGGGCCTCTACGAGCAGTACGTC. Its protein product is CASRRDRGLYEQYV.

This clone was counted only a few times. This chain joins TRBV29-1 and TRBJ2-5; D may be TRBD2 (5 bases). Trimming removed 6 bases at V and 9 bases at J, with 20 bases between. Germline V gene sequence: CDR1 SQVTM, CDR2 ANQGSEA. This CDR3 spans 13 amino acids. CDR3 nucleotide sequence: TGCAGCGTGTCTTCGGGGAGTAAGATGGCCCAGTACTTC. It specifies CSVSSGSKMAQYF.

The rearrangement uses TRBV7-2 and TRBJ2-7, with 10 nucleotides matching TRBD1. Trimming removed 4 bases from V and 6 bases from J; junction bases left unmatched: 3. Germline CDR1 reads SGHTA; CDR2 reads FQGNSA. CDR3 length equals 13 residues. CDR3 protein: CASSSDRGREQYF. CDR3 DNA sequence: TGTGCCAGCAGCTCTGACAGGGGGCGCGAGCAGTACTTC. Complete variable domain (other parts from reference TRBV7-2 and TRBJ2-7): GAGVSQSPSNKVTEKGKDVELRCDPISGHTALYWYRQSLGQGLEFLIYFQGNSAPDKSGLPSDRFSAERTGGSVSTLTIQRTQQEDSAVYLCASSSDRGREQYFGPGTRLTVT.

The rearrangement joins TRBV19 to TRBJ1-6, with D hard to call. V lost 5 bases to trimming and J lost 7 bases, with 12 bases between them. This CDR3 contains 14 residues. The germline V gene encodes CDR1 LNHDA and CDR2 SQIVND (reference sequence). The CDR3 spells CASSSGQKNSPLHF. CDR3 sequence (DNA): TGTGCCAGTAGTTCCGGCCAGAAAAATTCACCCCTCCACTTT.

Of note for this clone: The sample holds other DNA sequences that translate to the same CDR3. V usage is TRBV18 and J usage is TRBJ1-2; no reliable D call. Between the trimmed V and J ends, which lost 2 bases and 3 bases, there was a span of 7 bases. Per the germline V gene, CDR1 is KGHSH and CDR2 is LQKENI. There are 13 residues in the CDR3. The CDR3 sequence is CASSPGGDYGYTF. The CDR3 DNA sequence: TGTGCCAGCTCACCAGGAGGAGACTATGGCTACACCTTC.

This chain uses TRBV7-2 with TRBJ2-2; possible D gene TRBD1, 5 bases. V was cut by 2 bases and J by 4 bases, with 11 bases left in between. From germline, CDR1 is SGHTA and CDR2 FQGNSA. The CDR3 has 15 residues. The CDR3 loop is CASSLTQGVTGELFF. The CDR3 coding sequence is TGTGCCAGCAGCTTAACGCAGGGCGTCACCGGGGAGCTGTTTTTT.

This rearrangement joins TRBV5-1 to TRBJ1-6; D is perhaps TRBD1 (6 bases). CDR1 is SGHRS and CDR2 is YFSETQ in the germline V gene. The length of the CDR3 is 15 residues. The V end lost 5 bases, the J end lost 7 bases, and 16 bases lay between the germline ends. CDR3 region: CASRSDRSLNSPLHF. CDR3 sequence (DNA): TGCGCCAGCAGATCAGACAGGAGTTTGAATTCACCCCTCCACTTT.

CDR3: CASSPMGNTGELFF. The CDR3 coding sequence is TGTGCCAGCAGCCCTATGGGGAACACCGGGGAGCTGTTTTTT. The chain combines TRBV7-8 with TRBJ2-2, with D hard to call. Trimming took 5 bases from V and 1 from J, leaving 8 bases between them. The CDR3 consists of 14 residues. Germline CDR1 is SGHVS and CDR2 is FQNEAQ.

The rearrangement joins TRBV5-6 to TRBJ1-3; 7 positions agree with TRBD1. In germline, CDR1 is SGHDT, CDR2 YYEEEE. The CDR3 runs 16 residues. Losses at the gene ends were 3 bases for V and 7 bases for J; bases not matched to a gene: 13. As DNA, the CDR3 is TGTGCCAGCAGCTCCACTCGGACAGGCAGACTCAACACCATATATTTT. This codes for CASSSTRTGRLNTIYF.

V and J are TRBV28 and TRBJ1-4; TRBD1 might be the D (5 bases). CDR1 and CDR2 from the germline V gene are MDHEN and SYDVKM. The CDR3 totals 15 residues. Trimming removed 2 bases at V and 7 bases at J, with 14 bases between. The CDR3 DNA reads TGTGCCAGCAGTTTAAATCAGGGTAGTGGTGAAAAACTGTTTTTT. Amino acids: CASSLNQGSGEKLFF.

J is TRBJ1-5 and V is TRBV7-9; tentatively, D is TRBD1 (5 bases). CDR1 SEHNR and CDR2 FQNEAQ come from the germline V gene (reference sequence). Trimming left V 5 bases short and J 8 bases short, with 13 bases between. CDR3 length: 13 residues. CDR3 DNA: TGTGCCAGCAGCCGTCGCCAGGGTGAGCCCCAGCATTTT. Amino acid sequence: CASSRRQGEPQHF. Full variable domain (remainder filled in from reference TRBV7-9 and TRBJ1-5): DTGVSQNPRHKITKRGQNVTFRCDPISEHNRLYWYRQTLGQGPEFLTYFQNEAQLEKSRLLSDRFSAERPKGSFSTLEIQRTEQGDSAMYLCASSRRQGEPQHFGDGTRLSIL.

The V call is TRBV11-3, the J call TRBJ2-1, with D possibly matching TRBD1 (6 bases). The V and J ends lost 5 bases and 9 bases respectively, with 14 bases between them. CDR1 SGHNT and CDR2 YENEEA come from the germline V gene. The CDR3 is 13 amino acids. The CDR3 DNA reads as TGTGCCAGCAGCGAACTAGGGGGTGGTGAGCAGTTCTTC. Protein sequence: CASSELGGGEQFF.

The V gene is TRBV6-4, the J gene TRBJ2-2; D may be TRBD1 or TRBD2 (5 bases each). V was trimmed by 5 bases and J by 3 bases, leaving 10 bases between them. CDR1 is MRHNA, CDR2 SNTAGT, per germline. The CDR3 covers 14 residues. The CDR3 nucleotides are TGTGCCAGCAGTACCGGGACCGACACCGGGGAGCTGTTTTTT. Amino acids: CASSTGTDTGELFF.

This CDR3 reads CASSLGPAGGYNEQFF. CDR3 coding DNA: TGTGCCAGCAGCTTGGGGCCAGCGGGGGGATACAATGAGCAGTTCTTC. The chain joins TRBV5-6 to TRBJ2-1, with 9 positions matching TRBD2. Germline values: CDR1 SGHDT, CDR2 YYEEEE. This CDR3 has 16 residues. Trimming took 0 bases from V and 4 from J; bases not matched to a gene: 5. Using reference TRBV5-6 and TRBJ2-1 for the parts outside the CDR3, the full variable domain is DAGVTQSPTHLIKTRGQQVTLRCSPKSGHDTVSWYQQALGQGPQFIFQYYEEEERQRGNFPDRFSGHQFPNYSSELNVNALLLGDSALYLCASSLGPAGGYNEQFFGPGTRLTVL.

The chain combines TRBV25-1 with TRBJ2-3; a possible D gene is TRBD1 (5 bases). The germline V and J ends were trimmed by 3 bases and 0 bases, with 10 bases remaining between them. Germline assignment: CDR1 MGHDK and CDR2 SYGVNS. The CDR3 totals 15 residues. The CDR3 bases are TGTGCCAGCAGTGATGCAGGGCCCAGCACAGATACGCAGTATTTT. Protein: CASSDAGPSTDTQYF.

The V call is TRBV5-1, the J call TRBJ2-5; 9 bases map to TRBD2. V shed 1 base and J 3 bases; nucleotides not matched to a gene: 7. The CDR3 contains 16 residues. Looked up from germline, CDR1 is SGHRS and CDR2 is YFSETQ. The CDR3 loop reads CASSLSSGKGEETQYF. CDR3 in DNA: TGCGCCAGCAGCTTGTCTAGCGGGAAGGGGGAAGAGACCCAGTACTTC.

This clone was found a few times. The chain carries TRBV10-2 and TRBJ2-7; D ambiguous. CDR3 size: 14 residues. V lost 0 bases, J lost 6 bases, and 12 bases lay in between. CDR1 and CDR2 (germline): WSHSY, SAAADI. The CDR3 sequence: CASSESRDVIEQYV. The CDR3 DNA reads TGCGCCAGCAGTGAGTCACGAGACGTAATCGAGCAGTACGTC.

The rearrangement uses TRBV12-5 and TRBJ2-3; TRBD2 matches 7 bases. The CDR3 totals 16 residues. With 0 bases clipped from V and 1 base from J, the junction kept 4 bases outside the gene matches. Germline values: CDR1 LGHNT, CDR2 FRNRAP. DNA for the CDR3: TGTGCTAGTGGTTTGGTACTCAGCGGGGGCACAGATACGCAGTATTTT. This translates into CASGLVLSGGTDTQYF.

J is TRBJ1-2 and V is TRBV5-1; D is perhaps TRBD1 (5 bases). Trimming removed 3 bases at V and 6 bases at J, with 15 bases between. CDR3 size: 14 residues. Germline V gene lookup returns CDR1 SGHRS and CDR2 YFSETQ. The CDR3 spells CASSSTGERDGYTF. In DNA form, the CDR3 reads TGCGCCAGCAGCTCCACGGGGGAAAGGGATGGCTACACCTTC.

The chain combines TRBV19 with TRBJ1-5; no clear D gene. V was pared by 3 bases and J by 7 bases, with 16 bases between. The CDR3 sequence is 15 residues long. The germline V gene encodes CDR1 LNHDA and CDR2 SQIVND (reference sequence). CDR3: CASSMFNDFGQPQHF. Written as DNA, the CDR3 is TGTGCCAGTAGTATGTTTAATGATTTTGGACAGCCCCAGCATTTT.

This chain uses TRBV28 with TRBJ1-4, with a possible D match to TRBD1 (6 bases). This CDR3 has 15 amino acids. Looked up from germline, CDR1 is MDHEN and CDR2 is SYDVKM. Deletions cut 4 bases from V and 4 bases from J, with 13 bases between. The CDR3 is CASSSGQHVNEKLFF. In DNA form, the CDR3 reads TGTGCCAGCAGTTCAGGACAGCACGTTAATGAAAAACTGTTTTTT. Filled out from reference TRBV28 and TRBJ1-4, the complete variable domain reads DVKVTQSSRYLVKRTGEKVFLECVQDMDHENMFWYRQDPGLGLRLIYFSYDVKMKEKGDIPEGYSVSREKKERFSLILESASTNQTSMYLCASSSGQHVNEKLFFGSGTQLSVL.

This chain uses TRBV4-3 with TRBJ1-5; D remains ambiguous. Trimming shortened V by 1 base and J by 0 bases, and 7 bases separated the two germline ends. The CDR3 is 15 residues long. Per germline, CDR1 LGHNA and CDR2 YSLEER. CDR3 DNA: TGCGCCAGCAGCCAAGGCCTTAATAGCAATCAGCCCCAGCATTTT. Its protein product is CASSQGLNSNQPQHF.

The rearrangement joins TRBV6-5 to TRBJ2-2; D may be TRBD1 or TRBD2 (6 bases each). Germline V lookup: CDR1 MNHEY, CDR2 SVGAGI. The CDR3 covers 15 residues. The V and J ends lost 5 bases and 6 bases respectively, with 16 bases between them. CDR3 region: CASSRPGAGAGELFF. The DNA for the CDR3 is TGTGCCAGCAGTCGCCCGGGGGCGGGCGCCGGGGAGCTGTTTTTT.

The chain uses TRBV6-5 and TRBJ2-3; possibly TRBD1 for D (6 bases). The CDR3 runs to 15 residues. V was shortened by 6 bases and J by 0 bases, with 13 bases between the two germline ends. Germline V CDR1 and CDR2: MNHEY, SVGAGI. CDR3 DNA: TGTGCCAGCAGCCGATCCGGGACAAGCACAGATACGCAGTATTTT. Residues: CASSRSGTSTDTQYF.

The gene calls are TRBV28 and TRBJ2-3; D might be TRBD1 or TRBD2, each matching 5 bases. This CDR3 is 16 amino acids long. The V and J ends lost 7 bases and 2 bases respectively, with 19 bases between them. Germline V lookup: CDR1 MDHEN, CDR2 SYDVKM. This CDR3 is CASTQSRGLHTDTQYF. The CDR3, as DNA: TGTGCCAGCACCCAGTCGAGGGGCCTTCACACAGATACGCAGTATTTT.

The rearrangement uses TRBV2 and TRBJ1-1; TRBD1 is a possible D gene (6 bases). V shed 5 bases and J shed 7 bases, with 11 bases lying between them. CDR3 length equals 12 residues. The V gene's germline CDR1 is SNHLY and CDR2 FYNNEI. CDR3 sequence (DNA): TGTGCCAGCAGTTCGCGGGGGCTTGAAGCTTTCTTT. Residues: CASSSRGLEAFF.

V is TRBV10-3 and J is TRBJ2-3; D is perhaps TRBD1 (5 bases). The CDR3 runs 14 residues. Germline V gene data show CDR1 as ENHRY and CDR2 as SYGVKD. V lost 4 bases, J lost 4 bases, and 12 bases lay in between. The CDR3 protein is CAISGGSGPDTQYF. CDR3 nucleotide sequence: TGTGCCATCAGTGGAGGTTCAGGGCCAGATACGCAGTATTTT.

The rearrangement uses TRBV18 and TRBJ2-3; maybe TRBD1 (5 bases). From germline, CDR1 is KGHSH and CDR2 LQKENI. This CDR3 has 14 amino acids. V lost 6 bases, J lost 6 bases, and 16 bases lay in between. For the CDR3, the DNA is TGTGCCAGCTCCCCCAAGGGGCGCGAGGATACGCAGTATTTT. This translates into CASSPKGREDTQYF.

This clone was counted a single time. The rearrangement uses TRBV9 and TRBJ1-3; D is perhaps TRBD1 (5 bases). The CDR3 is 17 residues long. Trimming stripped 4 bases from V and 2 bases from J, with 19 bases between. CDR1 and CDR2 from the germline V gene are SGDLS and YYNGEE. For the CDR3, the DNA is TGTGCCAGCAGCACAGACCCCCCCAGGGCAACTGGAAACACCATATATTTT. Its protein is CASSTDPPRATGNTIYF.